One and the same sample provided the 22 T cell receptor beta chains below, sequenced in a study of shared clonotypes between healthy human individuals. Profiling relied on immunoSEQ multiplex PCR, and the TCRdb table lists in-frame clones only, not all of them. The table shows 450,000 to 500,000 clones, with 81% occurring only once. The sequenced sample consisted of PBMCs. The receptor source for this set is a woman aged 40 to 50 in good health. Some clones in this sample may be carry-over from other donors' samples.

V usage is TRBV5-4 and J usage is TRBJ1-1; weak D call: TRBD1 (5 bases). The CDR3 covers 15 residues. Germline assignment: CDR1 SGHNT and CDR2 YYREEE (reference sequence). Trimming stripped 4 bases from V and 6 bases from J, with 19 bases between. CDR3 DNA: TGTGCCAGCAGCCCCAGTCTGAGGGAAGGGGCTGAAGCTTTCTTT. Its translation: CASSPSLREGAEAFF. Using reference TRBV5-4 and TRBJ1-1 for the parts outside the CDR3, the full variable domain is ETGVTQSPTHLIKTRGQQVTLRCSSQSGHNTVSWYQQALGQGPQFIFQYYREEENGRGNFPPRFSGLQFPNYSSELNVNALELDDSALYLCASSPSLREGAEAFFGQGTRLTVV.

This clone occurred many times. Other DNA sequences from this sample encode an identical CDR3 as well. CDR3 DNA: TGTGCCTGGAGTAGCCCGGGCGAGCAGTACTTC. Translation gives CAWSSPGEQYF. V gene TRBV30 combines with J gene TRBJ2-5; no firm D call. The J call may be incorrect, as the DNA end agrees better with TRBJ2-7. This CDR3 has 11 amino acids. The germline gives CDR1 GTSNPN, CDR2 SVGIG (reference sequence).

The CDR3 nucleotides are TGTGCCAGCAGTTTAGTCGGGGGCGAGACCCAGTACTTC. Translation gives CASSLVGGETQYF. The V call is TRBV28, the J call TRBJ2-5; D possibly matches TRBD1 or TRBD2 (6 bases each). The germline V gene encodes CDR1 MDHEN and CDR2 SYDVKM. Between the trimmed V and J ends, which lost 2 bases and 5 bases, there was a span of 9 bases. The CDR3 spans 13 residues.

This clone was counted a single time. V gene TRBV5-6 combines with J gene TRBJ2-3; D possibly corresponds to TRBD1 (6 bases). The CDR3 contains 14 residues. V lost 4 bases, J lost 2 bases, and 11 bases lay in between. CDR1 is SGHDT and CDR2 is YYEEEE in the germline V gene. The CDR3 region is CASSLGHYTDTQYF. The CDR3 DNA follows: TGTGCCAGCAGCCTGGGACACTACACAGATACGCAGTATTTT.

The rearrangement joins TRBV7-9 to TRBJ2-1; D might be TRBD2 (6 bases). CDR3 length equals 15 residues. Trimming removed 5 bases at V and 6 bases at J, with 17 bases between. Germline assignment: CDR1 SEHNR and CDR2 FQNEAQ (reference sequence). CDR3 sequence: CASSPGGGMGNEQFF. The CDR3 DNA sequence: TGTGCCAGCAGCCCTGGCGGCGGGATGGGCAATGAGCAGTTCTTC. The complete variable domain, with remaining parts taken from reference TRBV7-9 and TRBJ2-1, reads DTGVSQNPRHKITKRGQNVTFRCDPISEHNRLYWYRQTLGQGPEFLTYFQNEAQLEKSRLLSDRFSAERPKGSFSTLEIQRTEQGDSAMYLCASSPGGGMGNEQFFGPGTRLTVL.

This chain connects TRBV11-3 to TRBJ1-1; 8 nucleotides match TRBD1. The CDR3 sequence is 14 residues long. J gave up 4 bases and V 5 bases, and 6 bases lay outside the gene matches. Germline V gene data show CDR1 as SGHNT and CDR2 as YENEEA. CDR3 DNA sequence: TGTGCCAGCAGCCACGGACAGGGAAGCACTGAAGCTTTCTTT. Its protein is CASSHGQGSTEAFF.

V is TRBV25-1 and J is TRBJ2-1; perhaps TRBD1 as D (7 bases). V shed 1 base and J shed 4 bases, with 11 bases lying between them. This CDR3 region has 15 residues. Germline V gene data show CDR1 as MGHDK and CDR2 as SYGVNS. CDR3 amino acids: CASSEWRGQYNEQFF. The CDR3 DNA reads as TGTGCCAGCAGTGAATGGAGGGGGCAGTACAATGAGCAGTTCTTC.

As concerns this clone: The likely explanation is a read error, given a far larger clone one base away. The rearrangement links TRBV7-9 to TRBJ2-7, with 8 nucleotides matching TRBD1. V lost 0 bases and J lost 1; bases outside the gene matches: 14. Germline loops: CDR1 SEHNR, CDR2 FQNEAQ (reference sequence). The CDR3 sequence is 19 residues long. CDR3 loop: CASSLAVRTGGPGSYEQYF. Here the CDR3 DNA reads TGTGCCAGCAGCTTAGCGGTGAGAACAGGGGGACCGGGGTCCTACGAGCAGTACTTC. Drawing the rest from reference TRBV7-9 and TRBJ2-7, the complete variable domain is DTGVSQNPRHKITKRGQNVTFRCDPISEHNRLYWYRQTLGQGPEFLTYFQNEAQLEKSRLLSDRFSAERPKGSFSTLEIQRTEQGDSAMYLCASSLAVRTGGPGSYEQYFGPGTRLTVT.

J is TRBJ2-7 and V is TRBV5-1, with D maybe TRBD1 (6 bases). V lost 4 bases, J lost 7 bases, and 21 bases lay in between. This CDR3 has 15 amino acids. CDR1 and CDR2 from the germline V gene are SGHRS and YFSETQ. In DNA, the CDR3 is TGCGCCAGCAGCCCCCGCACAGGGAGCCCGGTTGAGCAGTACTTC. It specifies CASSPRTGSPVEQYF.

Concerning this clone itself: A far larger clone lies a single base away; this is likely a read error. The same CDR3 can be traced to other DNA sequences in this sample. V gene TRBV28 combines with J gene TRBJ2-7; TRBD2 matches at 8 bases. This CDR3 is 16 amino acids long. With 5 bases clipped from V and 2 bases from J, the junction kept 11 bases outside the gene matches. Germline V gene lookup returns CDR1 MDHEN and CDR2 SYDVKM. CDR3 nucleotide sequence: TGTGCCAGCAGTCCCGCCGGGACTAGTGGGGCCTACGAGCAGTACTTC. Its translation is CASSPAGTSGAYEQYF. Drawing the rest from reference TRBV28 and TRBJ2-7, the complete variable domain is DVKVTQSSRYLVKRTGEKVFLECVQDMDHENMFWYRQDPGLGLRLIYFSYDVKMKEKGDIPEGYSVSREKKERFSLILESASTNQTSMYLCASSPAGTSGAYEQYFGPGTRLTVT.

Details on this clone: It differs at one base from a far larger clone, so likely a read error. This specimen includes other DNA sequences encoding the same CDR3. The chain links TRBV28 to TRBJ1-4; no firm D call. CDR1 and CDR2 (germline): MDHEN, SYDVKM. This CDR3 region has 11 residues. The CDR3 loop reads CASRLNEKLFF. CDR3 DNA: TGTGCCAGCAGGCTAAATGAAAAACTGTTCTTT.

This chain connects TRBV5-4 to TRBJ2-7, with 11 bases lining up with TRBD1. The CDR3 is 15 amino acids. Per the germline V gene, CDR1 is SGHNT and CDR2 is YYREEE (reference sequence). Trimming cost V 0 bases and J 7 bases; bases outside gene matches: 6. The CDR3 region is CASSLEGTGGREQYF. In nucleotides, the CDR3 is TGTGCCAGCAGCTTGGAGGGGACAGGGGGAAGGGAGCAGTACTTC.

J is TRBJ2-1 and V is TRBV10-3; unclear D gene. Germline assignment: CDR1 ENHRY and CDR2 SYGVKD. This CDR3 is built from 14 residues. V was pared by 5 bases and J by 5 bases, with 13 bases between. This CDR3 is CAISSIYRDNEQFF. CDR3 nucleotide sequence: TGTGCCATCAGTTCTATCTACCGAGACAATGAGCAGTTCTTC.

Comment on this clone: A read error likely explains this, since a far larger clone differs by one base. V usage is TRBV7-8 and J usage is TRBJ1-2, with D perhaps TRBD1 (5 bases). V lost 2 bases to trimming and J lost 3 bases, with 10 bases between them. Per germline, CDR1 SGHVS and CDR2 FQNEAQ. CDR3 length equals 14 residues. The CDR3 region has the DNA TGTGCCAGCAGCTTAAAGCAGACAGACTATGGCTACACCTTC. It encodes CASSLKQTDYGYTF.

The rearrangement joins TRBV4-3 to TRBJ1-2; the match to TRBD1 covers 9 bases. With 0 bases clipped from V and 7 bases from J, the junction kept 9 bases outside the gene matches. The CDR3 contains 16 residues. Germline CDR1 LGHNA, CDR2 YSLEER. The CDR3 nucleotides read TGCGCCAGCAGCCAAGACAGTGGACAGGGGTTCGGTGGCTACACCTTC. It specifies CASSQDSGQGFGGYTF.

The chain uses TRBV11-2 and TRBJ2-1; the D gene is possibly TRBD2 (6 bases). This CDR3 comprises 15 residues. The ends were cut back, 1 base at V and 8 bases at J, with 15 bases in the middle. CDR1 is SGHAT and CDR2 is FQNNGV in the germline V gene. The CDR3 is CASSLGGGRLDEQFF. CDR3 nucleotide sequence: TGTGCCAGCAGCTTAGGGGGAGGCCGACTGGATGAGCAGTTCTTC.

With respect to this clone: With only one base between it and a far larger clone, this is likely a read error. The J gene is TRBJ2-2, the V gene TRBV5-1, with D uncertain. Trimming removed 4 bases at V and 0 bases at J, with 10 bases between. The CDR3 loop spans 15 amino acids. Germline-derived CDR1 and CDR2 are SGHRS and YFSETQ. DNA for the CDR3: TGCGCCAGCAGCCTATCTACAACGAACACCGGGGAGCTGTTTTTT. Translating gives CASSLSTTNTGELFF. The entire variable domain, with the rest obtained from reference TRBV5-1 and TRBJ2-2, is as follows: KAGVTQTPRYLIKTRGQQVTLSCSPISGHRSVSWYQQTPGQGLQFLFEYFSETQRNKGNFPGRFSGRQFSNSRSEMNVSTLELGDSALYLCASSLSTTNTGELFFGEGSRLTVL.

In regard to this clone: A far larger clone is one nucleotide away, so this likely arose from a read error. The V call is TRBV5-1, the J call TRBJ2-2; 7 bases map to TRBD2. Germline loops: CDR1 SGHRS, CDR2 YFSETQ. This CDR3 region has 15 residues. DNA of the CDR3: TGCGCCGGCAGCCTGACCGGGACTACTCCCGGGGAGCTGTTTTTT. Amino acid sequence: CAGSLTGTTPGELFF. The full variable domain, in which reference TRBV5-1 and TRBJ2-2 provide the parts outside the CDR3, is KAGVTQTPRYLIKTRGQQVTLSCSPISGHRSVSWYQQTPGQGLQFLFEYFSETQRNKGNFPGRFSGRQFSNSRSEMNVSTLELGDSALYLCAGSLTGTTPGELFFGEGSRLTVL.

This chain connects TRBV27 to TRBJ2-3; 7 bases align to TRBD2. Trimming at V came to 6 bases and at J to 4 bases, leaving 10 bases not matched to a gene. The CDR3 runs to 15 residues. Per germline, CDR1 MNHEY and CDR2 SMNVEV (reference sequence). Here the CDR3 reads CASRPWEGRSDTQYF. CDR3 coding DNA: TGTGCCAGCAGGCCCTGGGAGGGGCGGTCAGATACGCAGTATTTT.

The chain combines TRBV27 with TRBJ2-2; 15 bases align to TRBD2. The CDR3 contains 19 residues. CDR1 and CDR2 (germline): MNHEY, SMNVEV (reference sequence). Trimming took 5 bases from V and 4 from J; bases not matched to a gene: 11. The CDR3 nucleotides read TGTGCCAGCAGTCCTAGGACTAGCGGGAGGGCCGCTGGCACCGGGGAGCTGTTTTTT. Residues: CASSPRTSGRAAGTGELFF.

This clone showed up many times. The rearrangement links TRBV6-1 to TRBJ1-5; the D is unclear. Germline lookup yields CDR1 MNHNS and CDR2 SASEGT. This CDR3 comprises 14 residues. V lost 7 bases to trimming and J lost 3 bases, with 13 bases between them. CDR3 DNA sequence: TGTGCCAGCACCCTCCCGACCTACAATCAGCCCCAGCATTTT. Protein sequence: CASTLPTYNQPQHF.

As for this clone: The sample contains more than one DNA sequence encoding this CDR3. This rearrangement joins TRBV4-1 to TRBJ2-3; D might be TRBD1 (5 bases). Germline CDR1 reads MGHRA; CDR2 reads YSYEKL. The CDR3 length is 16 residues. The V and J ends lost 0 bases and 0 bases respectively, with 10 bases between them. The CDR3 loop reads CASSQDGRTSTDTQYF. CDR3 in DNA: TGCGCCAGCAGCCAAGACGGGCGGACAAGCACAGATACGCAGTATTTT.